This TCR beta chain was identified in a study of blood T cell repertoires in COVID-19. Study background: PBMCs, B-cell-depleted T cells, or T cells were the source of the cDNA or gDNA that made up the material.

Per the original data handling: Amplification of reference gene primers was used by the study to estimate nucleated cell counts. The table came from immunoSEQ multiplex PCR; TCRdb's copy has only in-frame clones and leaves some out. V and J calls and clone size are copied from that table; D and trimming were computed from the DNA. The table includes 90,000 to 120,000 clones, approximately 88% detected once. Germline V lookup: CDR1 SGHVS, CDR2 FQNEAQ. Losses at the gene ends were 5 bases for V and 5 bases for J; bases not matched to a gene: 8. This CDR3 is 14 amino acids long. Source material: peripheral blood. The origin of this receptor is a man aged 40-49 years with active or convalescent COVID-19. V and J are TRBV7-8 and TRBJ1-1; 7 nucleotides line up with TRBD1. CDR3 nucleotides: TGTGCCAGCAGCGCAGGGGGGCTTGGGACTGAAGCTTTCTTT. This gives the protein CASSAGGLGTEAFF.